The 32 T cell receptor beta chains below were found in one sample sequenced in a study of T cell clonotyping in hematopoietic cell transplantation. The repertoire was sequenced with immunoSEQ multiplex PCR; TCRdb's copy has only in-frame clones and lacks some. Of approximately 11,000 clones listed, around half are singletons. The source material was PBMCs, sampled 30 days after allogeneic stem cell transplant. The source is a male patient in his 50s who had an allogeneic stem cell transplant from an unrelated donor, so the T cells may come from the graft donor. Some clones in this sample may be carry-over from other donors' samples.

The chain combines TRBV30 with TRBJ1-1; no clear D gene. Trimming pared 0 bases from V and 7 bases from J, leaving 15 bases between. The CDR3 runs 14 residues. Germline V gives CDR1 GTSNPN, CDR2 SVGIG (reference sequence). The CDR3 is CAWSVSGDAYEAFF. In DNA form, the CDR3 reads TGTGCCTGGAGTGTATCTGGTGACGCGTATGAAGCTTTCTTT.

The chain is built from TRBV30 and TRBJ2-7; D is unresolved. The CDR3 spans 13 residues. From germline, CDR1 is GTSNPN and CDR2 SVGIG (reference sequence). The chain's CDR3 is CATRLPISYEQYF. The CDR3 DNA follows: TGTGCTACACGGCTCCCAATTTCCTACGAGCAGTACTTC.

The V gene is TRBV7-2, the J gene TRBJ2-5; D is uncertain. V lost 2 bases and J 3 bases, leaving 19 bases between the germline ends. The CDR3 sequence is 17 residues long. Per the germline V gene, CDR1 is SGHTA and CDR2 is FQGNSA. The CDR3 region is CASSLRPIRMIEETQYF. The CDR3, as DNA: TGTGCCAGCAGCTTAAGGCCTATTAGGATGATAGAAGAGACCCAGTACTTC.

This clone appeared a few times. The chain carries TRBV19 and TRBJ2-7; 7 positions agree with TRBD1. V shed 5 bases and J 1 base; nucleotides not matched to a gene: 5. Germline CDR1 reads LNHDA; CDR2 reads SQIVND (reference sequence). The CDR3 contains 14 residues. The CDR3 protein is CASSPRTGSYEQYF. CDR3 sequence (DNA): TGTGCCAGTAGTCCGCGGACAGGATCCTACGAGCAGTACTTC.

This clone appeared a few times. The rearrangement links TRBV6-1 to TRBJ2-1; no reliable D call. The CDR3 spans 12 residues. CDR1 is MNHNS, CDR2 SASEGT, per germline. V was pared by 4 bases and J by 8 bases, with 9 bases between. CDR3 DNA sequence: TGTGCCAGCAGTGTCTGGGTCGATGAGCAGTTCTTC. This encodes CASSVWVDEQFF.

The rearrangement uses TRBV5-4 and TRBJ2-5; D unclear. The CDR3 is made up of 14 amino acids. V was clipped by 1 base and J by 1 base, with 8 bases between them. Germline V gene sequence: CDR1 SGHNT, CDR2 YYREEE (reference sequence). CDR3: CASSLRSFQETQYF. CDR3 DNA: TGTGCCAGCAGCTTGCGGTCCTTCCAAGAGACCCAGTACTTC.

The sample holds a few counts of this clone. The chain combines TRBV7-2 with TRBJ1-1; no definite D call. From germline, CDR1 is SGHTA and CDR2 FQGNSA. V shed 1 base and J shed 5 bases, with 5 bases lying between them. The CDR3 spans 12 residues. The CDR3 here is CASSLGLTEAFF. The CDR3 DNA reads as TGTGCCAGCAGCTTAGGACTTACTGAAGCTTTCTTT.

The chain carries TRBV7-8 and TRBJ2-5; tentatively, D is TRBD1 (6 bases). The CDR3 has 14 residues. Germline V gene data show CDR1 as SGHVS and CDR2 as FQNEAQ. V shed 5 bases and J shed 3 bases, with 13 bases lying between them. The CDR3 nucleotides read TGTGCCAGCAGCCAGAACAGGGTTGAAGAGACCCAGTACTTC. Protein: CASSQNRVEETQYF.

The chain is built from TRBV5-6 and TRBJ1-5; possible D gene TRBD1, 6 bases. V lost 4 bases, J lost 0 bases, and 14 bases lay in between. The germline gives CDR1 SGHDT, CDR2 YYEEEE. The CDR3 extends over 16 amino acids. The CDR3 nucleotides are TGTGCCAGCAGCCGCAAGGACAGACATAGCAATCAGCCCCAGCATTTT. This translates into CASSRKDRHSNQPQHF.

The chain employs TRBV29-1 and TRBJ1-4, with D maybe TRBD1 (6 bases). V lost 6 bases, J lost 1 base, and 12 bases lay in between. Germline values: CDR1 SQVTM, CDR2 ANQGSEA. The CDR3 is 14 amino acids. CDR3 sequence: CSVLGGRTNEKLFF. The CDR3 DNA reads TGCAGCGTCCTGGGGGGGCGAACTAATGAAAAACTGTTTTTT.

V gene TRBV5-6 combines with J gene TRBJ1-4, with a weak D call TRBD1 (5 bases). The CDR3 totals 14 residues. Germline assignment: CDR1 SGHDT and CDR2 YYEEEE. Trimming shortened V by 3 bases and J by 8 bases, and 14 bases separated the two germline ends. The CDR3 is CASSWGPSHEKLFF. The CDR3 DNA sequence: TGTGCCAGCAGCTGGGGACCCAGCCACGAAAAACTGTTTTTT.

The genes are TRBV4-1 and TRBJ2-7, with D perhaps matching TRBD1 (6 bases). The CDR3 has 16 amino acids. V was trimmed by 4 bases and J by 0 bases, leaving 16 bases between them. Germline V lookup: CDR1 MGHRA, CDR2 YSYEKL. The CDR3 is CASSPLTGPNSYEQYF. CDR3 bases: TGCGCCAGCAGCCCCTTGACAGGTCCCAACTCCTACGAGCAGTACTTC.

The V call is TRBV20-1, the J call TRBJ1-2, with a weak D call TRBD1 (6 bases). CDR3 length equals 11 residues. Germline V gives CDR1 DFQATT, CDR2 SNEGSKA (reference sequence). CDR3 in DNA: TGCGGCCGTTACAGGGATTATGGCTACACCTTC. Protein sequence: CGRYRDYGYTF.

The chain combines TRBV6-6 with TRBJ2-7; 7 bases map to TRBD1. The CDR3 spans 16 residues. Trimming at V came to 6 bases and at J to 3 bases, leaving 14 bases not matched to a gene. CDR1 MNHNY and CDR2 SVGAGI come from the germline V gene (reference sequence). The CDR3 DNA sequence: TGTGCCAGCAGCTCACCATTGACAGGGTTAAACTACGAGCAGTACTTC. Translating it yields CASSSPLTGLNYEQYF.

This clone was detected once. The chain joins TRBV30 to TRBJ1-1, with D uncertain. The germline V gene encodes CDR1 GTSNPN and CDR2 SVGIG (reference sequence). This CDR3 is 12 amino acids long. V shed 4 bases and J shed 6 bases, with 12 bases lying between them. CDR3 nucleotides: TGTGCCTGGACTGTTAGTTGGGCTGAAGCTTTCTTT. It specifies CAWTVSWAEAFF.

The rearrangement joins TRBV4-3 to TRBJ2-3, with D unresolved. V shed 1 base and J shed 4 bases, with 6 bases lying between them. CDR1 is LGHNA and CDR2 is YSLEER in the germline V gene. The CDR3 has 13 amino acids. The CDR3 loop reads CASSQGSPDTQYF. CDR3 sequence (DNA): TGCGCCAGCAGCCAAGGCTCACCAGATACGCAGTATTTT.

This clone came up once. V usage is TRBV30 and J usage is TRBJ2-2; D not certain. V was shortened by 3 bases and J by 6 bases, with 11 bases between the two germline ends. The germline V gene has CDR1 GTSNPN and CDR2 SVGIG (reference sequence). This CDR3 contains 13 residues. This chain's CDR3 is CAWRGFFSGELFF. For the CDR3, the DNA is TGTGCCTGGAGGGGGTTTTTTTCCGGGGAGCTGTTTTTT.

This clone has just a few counts. V is TRBV30 and J is TRBJ2-7; 9 bases match TRBD1. Germline loops: CDR1 GTSNPN, CDR2 SVGIG (reference sequence). There are 13 residues in the CDR3. The CDR3 sequence is CVYAGTGSREQYF. The DNA of the CDR3 is TGTGTCTATGCCGGGACAGGGTCCCGGGAGCAGTACTTC.

This clone showed up just a few times. The chain recombines TRBV7-9 with TRBJ2-5, with 7 bases lining up with TRBD2. Per germline, CDR1 SEHNR and CDR2 FQNEAQ (reference sequence). This CDR3 is built from 16 residues. The ends lost 5 bases at V and 1 base at J; junction bases unmatched: 10. The chain's CDR3 is CASSQPALAAQETQYF. The CDR3 bases are TGTGCCAGCAGCCAACCGGCCCTAGCGGCCCAAGAGACCCAGTACTTC. The full variable domain, rest sourced from reference TRBV7-9 and TRBJ2-5, is DTGVSQNPRHKITKRGQNVTFRCDPISEHNRLYWYRQTLGQGPEFLTYFQNEAQLEKSRLLSDRFSAERPKGSFSTLEIQRTEQGDSAMYLCASSQPALAAQETQYFGPGTRLLVL.

The chain is built from TRBV30 and TRBJ2-2; D unclear. V gave up 0 bases and J gave up 6 bases, with 5 bases separating them. Germline CDR1 and CDR2: GTSNPN and SVGIG (reference sequence). This CDR3 is built from 12 residues. The CDR3 DNA reads TGTGCCTGGAGTGTTAGTGCCGGGGAGCTGTTTTTT. Its translation: CAWSVSAGELFF.

This chain uses TRBV6-6 with TRBJ2-7, with D maybe TRBD1 (6 bases). The V gene lost 2 bases and the J gene lost 4 bases, with 9 bases spanning the gap. The germline CDR1 and CDR2 sequences are MNHNY and SVGAGI (reference sequence). CDR3 length: 13 amino acids. For the CDR3, the DNA is TGTGCCAGCAGTTACAGCAGGGGTTACGAGCAGTACTTC. Its translation is CASSYSRGYEQYF.

This clone has more than one count but fewer than ten. V gene TRBV30 combines with J gene TRBJ1-1, with TRBD1 matching 7 bases. CDR3 size: 11 residues. The trim removed 0 bases at V and 11 bases at J, leaving 3 bases unmatched. Germline-derived CDR1 and CDR2 are GTSNPN and SVGIG (reference sequence). CDR3 DNA sequence: TGTGCCTGGAGTGTACTACAGGGGGCTTTCTTT. Protein product: CAWSVLQGAFF.

V and J are TRBV7-3 and TRBJ2-1, with D perhaps TRBD1 (6 bases). The CDR3 runs to 16 residues. CDR1 and CDR2 from the germline V gene are SGHTA and FQGTGA. V lost 5 bases, J lost 2 bases, and 16 bases lay in between. The CDR3: CASSRDRDKAYNEQFF. The CDR3 DNA reads as TGTGCCAGCAGCCGTGACCGGGACAAAGCCTACAATGAGCAGTTCTTC.

This chain connects TRBV19 to TRBJ1-6; unclear D gene. V was pared by 1 base and J by 10 bases, with 11 bases between. The CDR3 loop spans 14 amino acids. CDR1 and CDR2 (germline): LNHDA, SQIVND (reference sequence). This CDR3 is CASSIGGVGSPLHF. In nucleotides, the CDR3 is TGTGCCAGTAGTATAGGCGGGGTAGGGTCACCCCTCCACTTT. Full variable domain (rest looked up from reference TRBV19 and TRBJ1-6): DGGITQSPKYLFRKEGQNVTLSCEQNLNHDAMYWYRQDPGQGLRLIYYSQIVNDFQKGDIAEGYSVSREKKESFPLTVTSAQKNPTAFYLCASSIGGVGSPLHFGNGTRLTVT.

This chain links TRBV6-6 with TRBJ1-2; D is perhaps TRBD1 (6 bases). Germline V gene data show CDR1 as MNHNY and CDR2 as SVGAGI (reference sequence). Trimming stripped 3 bases from V and 10 bases from J, with 12 bases between. The CDR3 spans 12 residues. The CDR3 DNA follows: TGTGCCAGCAGTTATGGGGGGCTGGACTACACCTTC. Protein product: CASSYGGLDYTF.

This sequence joins TRBV30 and TRBJ1-6; D is possibly TRBD1 (6 bases). Trimming left V 0 bases short and J 10 bases short, with 22 bases between. Germline CDR1 is GTSNPN and CDR2 is SVGIG (reference sequence). This CDR3 has 17 amino acids. The CDR3 sequence is CAWSVTRTVPLRSPLHF. CDR3 in DNA: TGTGCCTGGAGTGTAACCAGGACAGTGCCCCTGAGGTCACCCCTCCACTTT.

V usage is TRBV6-5 and J usage is TRBJ2-7, with a possible D match to TRBD2 (6 bases). Germline assignment: CDR1 MNHEY and CDR2 SVGAGI. The CDR3 consists of 13 residues. V was clipped by 10 bases and J by 2 bases, with 15 bases between them. CDR3 sequence reads: CATLPSGAYEQYF. DNA of the CDR3: TGTGCCACCCTGCCGTCGGGGGCCTACGAGCAGTACTTC.

This rearrangement joins TRBV9 to TRBJ1-2; D uncertain. V shed 4 bases and J shed 4 bases, with 11 bases lying between them. The CDR3 spans 13 residues. CDR1 SGDLS and CDR2 YYNGEE come from the germline V gene. As DNA, the CDR3 is TGTGCCAGCAGCCCGGACGGATTCTATGGCTACACCTTC. Protein product: CASSPDGFYGYTF.

The rearrangement joins TRBV28 to TRBJ2-7; D is unclear. The CDR3 length is 11 residues. Trimming stripped 5 bases from V and 3 bases from J, with 5 bases between. CDR1 and CDR2 from the germline V gene are MDHEN and SYDVKM. CDR3 amino acids: CASSPYYEQYF. Written as DNA, the CDR3 is TGTGCCAGCAGTCCCTACTACGAGCAGTACTTC.

This clone was seen a few times. At one end the junction does not follow the germline gene, possibly because of a read error. The rearrangement links TRBV7-9 to TRBJ1-2; 8 bases map to TRBD1. Germline CDR1 SEHNR, CDR2 FQNEAQ (reference sequence). This CDR3 comprises 14 residues. CDR3 loop: CASSSQTGDLPTIF. The CDR3 DNA sequence: TGTGCCAGCAGCTCGCAGACAGGGGACCTACCTACGATATTC. Filled out from reference TRBV7-9 and TRBJ1-2, the complete variable domain reads DTGVSQNPRHKITKRGQNVTFRCDPISEHNRLYWYRQTLGQGPEFLTYFQNEAQLEKSRLLSDRFSAERPKGSFSTLEIQRTEQGDSAMYLCASSSQTGDLPTIFGSGTRLTVV.

This chain connects TRBV6-5 to TRBJ2-5; perhaps D is TRBD1 or TRBD2 (6 bases each). Germline lookup yields CDR1 MNHEY and CDR2 SVGAGI. The CDR3 runs 13 residues. V lost 4 bases to trimming and J lost 11 bases, with 17 bases between them. The CDR3 here is CASSSRTEGVQYF. The CDR3 DNA follows: TGTGCCAGCAGTTCCCGGACGGAGGGGGTGCAGTACTTC.

The chain links TRBV19 to TRBJ1-1; 9 positions match TRBD1. V was clipped by 11 bases and J by 2 bases; unmatched bases: 6. Germline loops: CDR1 LNHDA, CDR2 SQIVND (reference sequence). CDR3 size: 13 residues. The DNA of the CDR3 is TGTGCCTCTCACAGGGGGCCCAACACTGAAGCTTTCTTT. It is translated as CASHRGPNTEAFF.